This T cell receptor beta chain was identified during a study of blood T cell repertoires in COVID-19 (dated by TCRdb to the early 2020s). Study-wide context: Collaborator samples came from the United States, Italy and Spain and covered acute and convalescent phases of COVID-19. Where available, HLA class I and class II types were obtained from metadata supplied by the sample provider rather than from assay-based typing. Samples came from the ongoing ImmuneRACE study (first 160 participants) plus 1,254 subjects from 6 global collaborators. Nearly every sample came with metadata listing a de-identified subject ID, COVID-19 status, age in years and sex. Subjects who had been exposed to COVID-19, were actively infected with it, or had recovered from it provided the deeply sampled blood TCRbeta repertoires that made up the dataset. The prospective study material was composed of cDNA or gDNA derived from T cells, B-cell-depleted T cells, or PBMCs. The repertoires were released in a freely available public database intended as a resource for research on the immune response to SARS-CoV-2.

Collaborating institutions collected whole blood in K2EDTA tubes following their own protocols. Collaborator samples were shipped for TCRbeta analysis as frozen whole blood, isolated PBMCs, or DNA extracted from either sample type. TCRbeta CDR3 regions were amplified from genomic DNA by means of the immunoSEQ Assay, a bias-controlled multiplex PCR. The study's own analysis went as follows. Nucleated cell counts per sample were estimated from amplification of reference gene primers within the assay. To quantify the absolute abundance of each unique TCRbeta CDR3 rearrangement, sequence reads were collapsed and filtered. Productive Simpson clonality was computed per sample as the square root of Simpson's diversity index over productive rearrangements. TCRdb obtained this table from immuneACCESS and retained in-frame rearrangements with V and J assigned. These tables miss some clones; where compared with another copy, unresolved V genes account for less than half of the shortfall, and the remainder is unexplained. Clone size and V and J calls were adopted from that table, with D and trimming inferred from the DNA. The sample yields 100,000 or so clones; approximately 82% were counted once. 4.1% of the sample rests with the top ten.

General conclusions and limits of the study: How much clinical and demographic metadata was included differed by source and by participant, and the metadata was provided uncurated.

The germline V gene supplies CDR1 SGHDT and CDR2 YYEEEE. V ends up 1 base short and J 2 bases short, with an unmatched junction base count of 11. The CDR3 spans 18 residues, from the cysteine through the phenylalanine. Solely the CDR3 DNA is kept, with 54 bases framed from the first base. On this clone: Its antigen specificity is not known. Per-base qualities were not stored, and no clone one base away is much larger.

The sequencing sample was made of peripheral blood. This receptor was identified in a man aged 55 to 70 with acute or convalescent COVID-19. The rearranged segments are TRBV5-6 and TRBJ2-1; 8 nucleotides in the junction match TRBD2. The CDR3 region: CASSLPSGRVTPYNEQFF. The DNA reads TGTGCCAGCAGCTTGCCAAGCGGGAGAGTTACCCCCTACAATGAGCAGTTCTTC. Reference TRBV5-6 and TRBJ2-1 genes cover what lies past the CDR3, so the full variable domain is DAGVTQSPTHLIKTRGQQVTLRCSPKSGHDTVSWYQQALGQGPQFIFQYYEEEERQRGNFPDRFSGHQFPNYSSELNVNALLLGDSALYLCASSLPSGRVTPYNEQFFGPGTRLTVL.